These 10 T cell receptor beta chains were sequenced from one sample in a study of cytotoxic CD8 clonotypes in ibrutinib-treated CLL. TCRdb keeps only in-frame clones here, not all; method: immunoSEQ multiplex PCR. The table has about 200,000 clones, 72% seen once. Specimen: PBMCs, collected after 24 months of ibrutinib treatment. The receptors shown here come from a human donor with chronic lymphocytic leukemia.

This chain connects TRBV7-9 to TRBJ1-1, with D unresolved. Trimming pared 5 bases from V and 1 base from J, leaving 11 bases between. Germline-derived CDR1 and CDR2 are SEHNR and FQNEAQ (reference sequence). The length of the CDR3 is 14 residues. CDR3 nucleotide sequence: TGTGCCAGCAGCAGACCCGAGCCGAACACTGAAGCTTTCTTT. Translating it yields CASSRPEPNTEAFF. Full variable domain (remainder filled in from reference TRBV7-9 and TRBJ1-1): DTGVSQNPRHKITKRGQNVTFRCDPISEHNRLYWYRQTLGQGPEFLTYFQNEAQLEKSRLLSDRFSAERPKGSFSTLEIQRTEQGDSAMYLCASSRPEPNTEAFFGQGTRLTVV.

This clone was seen more than once but under ten times. V and J are TRBV15 and TRBJ2-7; possible D gene TRBD2, 5 bases. CDR1 and CDR2 (germline): LNHNV, YYDKDF (reference sequence). The CDR3 length is 13 residues. Trimming pared 7 bases from V and 5 bases from J, leaving 15 bases between. CDR3 amino acids: CATNEGLVHEQYF. The DNA for the CDR3 is TGTGCCACCAATGAGGGCCTCGTCCACGAGCAGTACTTC. Filled out from reference TRBV15 and TRBJ2-7, the complete variable domain reads DAMVIQNPRYQVTQFGKPVTLSCSQTLNHNVMYWYQQKSSQAPKLLFHYYDKDFNNEADTPDNFQSRRPNTSFCFLDIRSPGLGDTAMYLCATNEGLVHEQYFGPGTRLTVT.

The chain combines TRBV11-2 with TRBJ2-3, with D uncertain. The ends were cut back, 5 bases at V and 2 bases at J, with 8 bases in the middle. Germline values: CDR1 SGHAT, CDR2 FQNNGV. The CDR3 loop spans 13 amino acids. CDR3 DNA: TGTGCCAGCAGCCCCGGAACCACAGATACGCAGTATTTT. Translated: CASSPGTTDTQYF.

This chain links TRBV2 with TRBJ1-1, with unresolved D. V lost 6 bases, J lost 1 base, and 6 bases lay in between. This CDR3 comprises 12 residues. Germline V gene data show CDR1 as SNHLY and CDR2 as FYNNEI. The CDR3 sequence is CASRPANTEAFF. The CDR3 nucleotides read TGTGCCAGCAGACCAGCGAACACTGAAGCTTTCTTT.

The rearrangement links TRBV7-9 to TRBJ2-3; no clear D gene. Trimming removed 1 base from V and 0 bases from J, with 5 bases in between. Germline V CDR1 and CDR2: SEHNR, FQNEAQ (reference sequence). The CDR3 runs to 14 residues. CDR3 sequence: CASSLVASTDTQYF. DNA of the CDR3: TGTGCCAGCAGCTTAGTAGCTAGCACAGATACGCAGTATTTT.

J is TRBJ2-3 and V is TRBV4-3; 8 positions match TRBD2. The V gene's germline CDR1 is LGHNA and CDR2 YSLEER. This CDR3 comprises 17 residues. Trimming removed 2 bases from V and 3 bases from J; junction bases left unmatched: 10. Here the CDR3 reads CASSQSRVAGITDTQYF. The DNA for the CDR3 is TGCGCCAGCAGCCAAAGTCGCGTAGCGGGAATAACAGATACGCAGTATTTT.

This clone was seen only a few times. The chain combines TRBV27 with TRBJ1-2, with D unresolved. The germline V and J ends were trimmed by 10 bases and 5 bases, with 17 bases remaining between them. The germline gives CDR1 MNHEY, CDR2 SMNVEV (reference sequence). The CDR3 contains 13 residues. The CDR3 reads CATPRAGTYGYTF. The CDR3 DNA reads TGTGCCACCCCGCGGGCAGGCACTTATGGCTACACCTTC.

The J gene is TRBJ1-2, the V gene TRBV19, with D perhaps TRBD1 (6 bases). CDR3 size: 13 residues. V was clipped by 4 bases and J by 8 bases, with 14 bases between them. The germline CDR1 and CDR2 sequences are LNHDA and SQIVND (reference sequence). CDR3 bases: TGTGCCAGTAGTACCCTACAGGGTTACGGCTACACCTTC. It specifies CASSTLQGYGYTF.

The V call is TRBV28, the J call TRBJ2-1, with D possibly TRBD1 on 5 matching bases. CDR3 length: 18 residues. The V and J ends lost 3 bases and 0 bases respectively, with 18 bases between them. Germline V CDR1 and CDR2: MDHEN, SYDVKM. The CDR3 is CASSFQGKGWDSYNEQFF. The CDR3 DNA reads TGTGCCAGCAGTTTCCAGGGTAAGGGGTGGGACTCCTACAATGAGCAGTTCTTC.

This chain joins TRBV18 and TRBJ1-1; 7 bases match TRBD1. CDR3 size: 15 residues. With 2 bases clipped from V and 5 bases from J, the junction kept 8 bases outside the gene matches. CDR1 and CDR2 (germline): KGHSH, LQKENI. The CDR3 region has the DNA TGTGCCAGCTCACCATTAACAGGGGTAGGAACTGAAGCTTTCTTT. Residues: CASSPLTGVGTEAFF.